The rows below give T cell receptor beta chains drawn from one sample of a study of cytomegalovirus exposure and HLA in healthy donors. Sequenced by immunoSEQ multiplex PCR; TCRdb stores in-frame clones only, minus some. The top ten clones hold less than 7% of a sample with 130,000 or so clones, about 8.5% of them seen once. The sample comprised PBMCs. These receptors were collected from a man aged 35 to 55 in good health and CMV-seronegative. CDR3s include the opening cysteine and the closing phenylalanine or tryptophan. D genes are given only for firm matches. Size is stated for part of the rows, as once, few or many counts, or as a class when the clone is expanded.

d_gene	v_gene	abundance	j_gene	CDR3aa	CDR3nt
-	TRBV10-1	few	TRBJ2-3	CASSESKGGLSTDTQYF	TGCGCCAGCAGTGAGTCGAAAGGAGGACTTAGCACAGATACGCAGTATTTT
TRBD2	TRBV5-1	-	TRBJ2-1	CASSLDQRGDEQFF	TGCGCCAGCAGCTTGGATCAGCGGGGCGATGAGCAGTTCTTC
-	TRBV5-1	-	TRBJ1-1	CASSLTGNTEAFF	TGCGCCAGCAGCTTGACTGGGAACACTGAAGCTTTCTTT
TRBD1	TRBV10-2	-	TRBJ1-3	CASTTGPGNTIYF	TGCGCCAGCACGACAGGGCCTGGAAACACCATATATTTT
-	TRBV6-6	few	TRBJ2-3	CASSYGGARTDTQYF	TGTGCCAGCAGTTACGGGGGGGCCCGCACAGATACGCAGTATTTT
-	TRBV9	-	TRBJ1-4	CASSVGRQPTNEKLFF	TGTGCCAGCAGCGTAGGAAGACAGCCAACTAATGAAAAACTGTTTTTT
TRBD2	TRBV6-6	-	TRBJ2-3	CASSYSGGPADTQYF	TGTGCCAGCAGTTACAGCGGGGGGCCCGCAGATACGCAGTATTTT
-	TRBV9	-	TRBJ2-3	CASTRGGATDTQYF	TGTGCCAGCACCCGAGGGGGGGCGACAGATACGCAGTATTTT
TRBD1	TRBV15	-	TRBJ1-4	CATSRGQGAELFF	TGTGCCACCAGCAGGGGACAGGGAGCGGAACTGTTTTTT
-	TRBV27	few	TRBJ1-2	CASRTLGEGGYTF	TGTGCCAGCAGGACCCTCGGGGAGGGAGGCTACACCTTC
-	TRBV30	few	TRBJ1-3	CAYRETGNTIYF	TGTGCCTACAGGGAAACTGGAAACACCATATATTTT
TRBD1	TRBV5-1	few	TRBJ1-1	CASSLGRQGTDEAFF	TGCGCCAGCAGCTTGGGGCGACAGGGTACAGATGAAGCTTTCTTT
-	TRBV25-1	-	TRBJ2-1	CASSEEGAHNEQFF	TGTGCCAGCAGTGAGGAGGGGGCCCACAATGAGCAGTTCTTC
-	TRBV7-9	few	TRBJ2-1	CASSPLGVEQFF	TGTGCCAGCAGCCCCCTAGGGGTTGAGCAGTTCTTC
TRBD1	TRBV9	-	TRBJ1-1	CASFLPNRGRTEAFF	TGTGCCAGCTTCCTACCAAACAGGGGGCGAACTGAAGCTTTCTTT
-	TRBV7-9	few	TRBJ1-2	CASSTGSLAGYTF	TGTGCCAGCAGCACCGGGTCCCTGGCGGGCTACACCTTC
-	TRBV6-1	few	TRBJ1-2	CASWRGGAYGYTF	TGTGCCAGCTGGAGGGGGGGCGCCTATGGCTACACCTTC
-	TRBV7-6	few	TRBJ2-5	CASGQDQETQYF	TGTGCCAGCGGTCAGGACCAAGAGACCCAGTACTTC
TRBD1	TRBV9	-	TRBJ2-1	CASSTGTGGPYNEQFF	TGTGCCAGCAGCACCGGGACAGGGGGCCCCTACAATGAGCAGTTCTTC
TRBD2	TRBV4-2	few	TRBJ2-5	CASSQVNGGAVWETQYF	TGTGCCAGCAGCCAAGTCAACGGGGGGGCGGTTTGGGAGACCCAGTACTTC
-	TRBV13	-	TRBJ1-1	CASSWRTVGTEAFF	TGTGCCAGCAGCTGGAGGACGGTGGGAACTGAAGCTTTCTTT
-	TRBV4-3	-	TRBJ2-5	CASSSQAEETQYF	TGCGCCAGCAGCTCACAGGCAGAAGAGACCCAGTACTTC
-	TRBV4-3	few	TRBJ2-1	CASSLEPPGGNEQFF	TGCGCCAGCAGCCTCGAACCCCCCGGGGGCAATGAGCAGTTCTTC
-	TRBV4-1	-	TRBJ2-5	CASSHLGVETQYF	TGCGCCAGCAGCCATCTAGGGGTTGAGACCCAGTACTTC
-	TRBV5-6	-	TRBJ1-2	CASSLFRVPNYGYTF	TGTGCCAGCAGCTTGTTTCGGGTTCCTAACTATGGCTACACCTTC
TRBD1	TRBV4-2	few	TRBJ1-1	CASSQVQGGGEAFF	TGTGCCAGCAGCCAAGTACAGGGGGGAGGTGAAGCTTTCTTT
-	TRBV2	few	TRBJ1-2	CASSSRTANYGYTF	TGTGCCAGCAGTTCTCGGACAGCTAACTATGGCTACACCTTC
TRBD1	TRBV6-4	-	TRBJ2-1	CASSVRRTGSYNEQFF	TGTGCCAGCAGTGTAAGAAGGACAGGGTCCTACAATGAGCAGTTCTTC
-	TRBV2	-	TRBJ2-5	CASSGRGLGETQYF	TGTGCCAGCAGTGGAAGGGGACTCGGGGAGACCCAGTACTTC
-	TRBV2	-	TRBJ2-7	CASGVWGAPNEQYF	TGTGCCAGCGGCGTGTGGGGAGCCCCGAACGAGCAGTACTTC
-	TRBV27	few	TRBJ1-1	CASSLSRGVTEAFF	TGTGCCAGCAGTTTATCTCGGGGGGTCACTGAAGCTTTCTTT
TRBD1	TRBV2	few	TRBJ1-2	CASFGTGGPFGYTF	TGTGCCAGCTTTGGGACAGGGGGCCCTTTTGGCTACACCTTC
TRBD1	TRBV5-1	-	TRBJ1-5	CASSLFAGGQPQHF	TGCGCCAGCAGCTTGTTCGCAGGGGGTCAGCCCCAGCATTTT
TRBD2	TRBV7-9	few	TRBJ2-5	CASSLGAGGVETQYF	TGTGCCAGCAGCTTAGGGGCGGGGGGCGTCGAGACCCAGTACTTC
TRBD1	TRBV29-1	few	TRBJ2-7	CSVVTGGYEQYF	TGCAGCGTAGTGACAGGGGGCTACGAGCAGTACTTC
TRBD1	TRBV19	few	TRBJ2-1	CASSNRDRAKFF	TGTGCCAGTAGTAACCGGGACAGGGCTAAATTCTTC
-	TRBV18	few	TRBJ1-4	CASSLDSRQVEKLFF	TGTGCCAGCTCACTCGACAGCAGGCAAGTGGAAAAACTGTTTTTT
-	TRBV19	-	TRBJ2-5	CASSIDRDSQETQYF	TGTGCCAGTAGTATAGATCGAGACAGTCAAGAGACCCAGTACTTC
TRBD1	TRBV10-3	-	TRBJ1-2	CAIRGQGEGGYTF	TGTGCCATCAGGGGACAGGGGGAAGGTGGCTACACCTTC
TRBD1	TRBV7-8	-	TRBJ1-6	CASSLLGQGDSPLHF	TGTGCCAGCAGCCTACTAGGACAGGGGGATTCACCCCTCCACTTT
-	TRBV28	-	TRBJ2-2	CASTDEVTGELFF	TGTGCCAGCACGGATGAGGTAACCGGGGAGCTGTTTTTT
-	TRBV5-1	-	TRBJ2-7	CASSPEAASSYEQYF	TGCGCCAGCAGCCCCGAGGCAGCGAGCTCCTACGAGCAGTACTTC
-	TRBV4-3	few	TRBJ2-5	CASSYAGRQETQYF	TGCGCCAGCAGTTATGCGGGGAGACAAGAGACCCAGTACTTC
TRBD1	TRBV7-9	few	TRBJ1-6	CASSGTGDSPLHF	TGTGCCAGCAGCGGGACAGGGGATTCACCCCTCCACTTT
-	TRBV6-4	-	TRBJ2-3	CASSPEGRGISDTQYF	TGTGCCAGCAGTCCCGAGGGTCGAGGAATCTCAGATACGCAGTATTTT
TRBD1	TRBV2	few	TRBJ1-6	CASSEEQGANSPLHF	TGTGCCAGCAGTGAGGAGCAGGGGGCAAATTCACCCCTCCACTTT
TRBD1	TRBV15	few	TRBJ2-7	CATSTDRGRYLNHEQYF	TGTGCCACCAGCACCGACAGGGGAAGGTACCTAAACCACGAGCAGTACTTC
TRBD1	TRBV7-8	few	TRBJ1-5	CASSSGQGRQPQHF	TGTGCCAGCAGCTCAGGACAGGGCAGACAGCCCCAGCATTTT
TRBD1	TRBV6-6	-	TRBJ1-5	CASSVTGGNQPQHF	TGTGCCAGCAGTGTAACAGGGGGCAATCAGCCCCAGCATTTT
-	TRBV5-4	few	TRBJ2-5	CASSSSKETQYF	TGTGCCAGCAGTTCTAGCAAAGAGACCCAGTACTTC
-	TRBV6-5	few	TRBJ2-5	CASSYSAVSETQYF	TGTGCCAGCAGTTACTCGGCCGTCTCGGAGACCCAGTACTTC
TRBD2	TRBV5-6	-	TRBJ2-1	CASSLGTSGVVF	TGTGCCAGCAGCTTGGGGACTAGCGGGGTTGTCTTC
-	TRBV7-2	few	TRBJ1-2	CASSVDGDYGYTF	TGTGCCAGCAGTGTCGACGGGGACTATGGCTACACCTTC
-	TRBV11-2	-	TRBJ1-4	CASSFRHVNEKLFF	TGTGCCAGCAGCTTTAGACACGTTAATGAAAAACTGTTTTTT